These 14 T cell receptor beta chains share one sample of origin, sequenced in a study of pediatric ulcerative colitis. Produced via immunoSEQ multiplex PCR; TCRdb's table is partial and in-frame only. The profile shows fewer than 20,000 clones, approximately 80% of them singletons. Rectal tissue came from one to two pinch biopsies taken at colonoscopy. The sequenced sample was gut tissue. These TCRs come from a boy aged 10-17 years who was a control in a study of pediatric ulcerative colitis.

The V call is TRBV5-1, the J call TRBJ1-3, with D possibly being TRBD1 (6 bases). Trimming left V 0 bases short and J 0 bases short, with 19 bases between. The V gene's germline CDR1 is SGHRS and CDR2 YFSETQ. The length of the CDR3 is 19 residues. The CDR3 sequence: CASSLGRGQGMFSGNTIYF. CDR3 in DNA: TGCGCCAGCAGCTTGGGTAGGGGTCAGGGGATGTTCTCTGGAAACACCATATATTTT.

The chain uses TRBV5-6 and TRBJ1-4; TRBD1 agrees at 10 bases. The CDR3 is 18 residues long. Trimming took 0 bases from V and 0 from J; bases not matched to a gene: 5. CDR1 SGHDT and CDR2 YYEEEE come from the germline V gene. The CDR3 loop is CASSLGDRGPATNEKLFF. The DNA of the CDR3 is TGTGCCAGCAGCTTGGGGGACAGGGGCCCGGCAACTAATGAAAAACTGTTTTTT. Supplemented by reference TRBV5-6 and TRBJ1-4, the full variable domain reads DAGVTQSPTHLIKTRGQQVTLRCSPKSGHDTVSWYQQALGQGPQFIFQYYEEEERQRGNFPDRFSGHQFPNYSSELNVNALLLGDSALYLCASSLGDRGPATNEKLFFGSGTQLSVL.

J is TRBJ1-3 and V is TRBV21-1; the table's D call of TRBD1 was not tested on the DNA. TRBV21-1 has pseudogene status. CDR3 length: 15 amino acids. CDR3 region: CASSMGGQGGNTIYF. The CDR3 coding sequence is TGTGCCAGCAGCATGGGAGGACAGGGGGGAAACACCATATATTTT.

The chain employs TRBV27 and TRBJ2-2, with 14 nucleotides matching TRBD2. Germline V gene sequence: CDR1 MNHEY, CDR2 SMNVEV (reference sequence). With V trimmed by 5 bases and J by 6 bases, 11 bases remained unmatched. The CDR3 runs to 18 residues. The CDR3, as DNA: TGTGCCAGCAGTCCTCGGACTAGCGGGAGGTTCGATGCCGGGGAGCTGTTTTTT. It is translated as CASSPRTSGRFDAGELFF.

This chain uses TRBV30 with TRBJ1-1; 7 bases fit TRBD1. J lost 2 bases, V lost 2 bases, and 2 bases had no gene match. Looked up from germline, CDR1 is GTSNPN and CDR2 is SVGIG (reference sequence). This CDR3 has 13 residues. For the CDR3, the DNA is TGTGCCTGGAGTCGAGGGGGCAACACTGAAGCTTTCTTT. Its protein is CAWSRGGNTEAFF.

The CDR3: CASSTTGTNTGELFF. In DNA form, the CDR3 reads TGCGCCAGCAGCACAACGGGGACGAACACCGGGGAGCTGTTTTTT. The chain is built from TRBV5-1 and TRBJ2-2; TRBD2 might be the D (5 bases). CDR3 size: 15 residues. Germline values: CDR1 SGHRS, CDR2 YFSETQ. V was pared by 4 bases and J by 0 bases, with 10 bases between.

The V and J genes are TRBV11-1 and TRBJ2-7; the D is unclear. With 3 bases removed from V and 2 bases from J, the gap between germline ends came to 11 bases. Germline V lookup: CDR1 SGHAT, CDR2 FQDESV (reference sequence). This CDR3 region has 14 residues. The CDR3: CASSFAQSTYEQYF. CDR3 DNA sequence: TGTGCCAGCAGCTTCGCTCAGTCGACCTACGAGCAGTACTTC.

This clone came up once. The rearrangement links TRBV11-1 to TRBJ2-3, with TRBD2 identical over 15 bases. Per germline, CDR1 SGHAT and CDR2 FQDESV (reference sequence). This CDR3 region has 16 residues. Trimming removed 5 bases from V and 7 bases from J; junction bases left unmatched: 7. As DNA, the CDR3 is TGTGCCAGCAGCGCTTGGACTAGCGGGGGGGTCCATACGCAGTATTTT. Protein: CASSAWTSGGVHTQYF.

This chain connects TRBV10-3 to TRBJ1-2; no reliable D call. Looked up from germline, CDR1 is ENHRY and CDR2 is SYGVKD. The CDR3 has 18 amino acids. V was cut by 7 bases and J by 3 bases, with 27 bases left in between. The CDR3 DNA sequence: TGTGCCATCAATGCCTGGGGATCGGGCCCGAACAAAGACTATGGCTACACCTTC. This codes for CAINAWGSGPNKDYGYTF.

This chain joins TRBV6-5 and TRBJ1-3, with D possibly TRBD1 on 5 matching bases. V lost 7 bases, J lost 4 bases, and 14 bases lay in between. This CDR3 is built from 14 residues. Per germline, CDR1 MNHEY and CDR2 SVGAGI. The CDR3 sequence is CASTPGGSGNTIYF. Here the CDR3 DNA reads TGTGCCAGCACTCCCGGGGGTTCCGGAAACACCATATATTTT.

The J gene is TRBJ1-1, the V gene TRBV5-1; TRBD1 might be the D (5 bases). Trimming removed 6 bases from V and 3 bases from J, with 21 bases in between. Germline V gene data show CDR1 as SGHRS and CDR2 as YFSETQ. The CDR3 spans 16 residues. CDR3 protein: CASTPVGIDSDTEAFF. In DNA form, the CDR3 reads TGCGCCAGCACCCCCGTCGGCATCGACAGCGACACTGAAGCTTTCTTT.

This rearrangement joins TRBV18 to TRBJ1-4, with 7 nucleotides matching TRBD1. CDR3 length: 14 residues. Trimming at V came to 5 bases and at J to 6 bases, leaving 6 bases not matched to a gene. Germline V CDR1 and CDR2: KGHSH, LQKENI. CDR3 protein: CASSATGDHEKLFF. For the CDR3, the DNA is TGTGCCAGCTCAGCTACAGGGGATCATGAAAAACTGTTTTTT.

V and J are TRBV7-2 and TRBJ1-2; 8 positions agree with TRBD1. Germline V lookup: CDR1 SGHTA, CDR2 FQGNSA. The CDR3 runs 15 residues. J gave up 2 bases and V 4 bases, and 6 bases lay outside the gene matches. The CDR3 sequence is CASSSSRQGNYGYTF. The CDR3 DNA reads TGTGCCAGCAGCTCCTCCCGACAGGGGAACTATGGCTACACCTTC.

The DNA of the CDR3 is TGTGCCAGCAGCGGCCCGGACAGGGAGAACACTGAAGCTTTCTTT. Translation gives CASSGPDRENTEAFF. The chain is built from TRBV11-2 and TRBJ1-1, with 8 bases that match TRBD1. The trim removed 5 bases at V and 1 base at J, leaving 6 bases unmatched. From germline, CDR1 is SGHAT and CDR2 FQNNGV. The CDR3 length is 15 residues.